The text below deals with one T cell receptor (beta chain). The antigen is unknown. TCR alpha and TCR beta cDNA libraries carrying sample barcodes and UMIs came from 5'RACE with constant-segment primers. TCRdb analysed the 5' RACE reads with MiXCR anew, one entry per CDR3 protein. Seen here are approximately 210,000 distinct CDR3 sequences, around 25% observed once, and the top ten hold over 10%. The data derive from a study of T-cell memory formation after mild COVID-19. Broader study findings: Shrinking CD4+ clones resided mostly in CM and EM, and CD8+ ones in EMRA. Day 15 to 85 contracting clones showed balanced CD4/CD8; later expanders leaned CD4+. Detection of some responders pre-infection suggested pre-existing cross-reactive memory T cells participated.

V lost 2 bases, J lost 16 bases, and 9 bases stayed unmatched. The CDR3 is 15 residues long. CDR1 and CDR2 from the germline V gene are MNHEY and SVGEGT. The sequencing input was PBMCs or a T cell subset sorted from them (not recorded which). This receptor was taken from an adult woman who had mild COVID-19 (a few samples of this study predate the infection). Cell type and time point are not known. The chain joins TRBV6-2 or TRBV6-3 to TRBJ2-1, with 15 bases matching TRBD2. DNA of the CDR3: TGTGCCAGCAGTTACCCATGGACTAGCGGGGGGGCTCGATTCTTC. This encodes CASSYPWTSGGARFF.